This T cell receptor beta chain was sequenced during a study of blood T cells in healthy people across ages. Findings and caveats of the study: Possibly, changes in expanded clonotypes were confounded because donor CMV status was unknown. Long-lived donors exceeded aged donors in naive CD4+ cells and diversity.

V lost 3 bases to trimming and J lost 9 bases, with 14 bases between them. Germline V gene data show CDR1 as DFQATT and CDR2 as SNEGSKA (reference sequence). CDR3 size: 12 residues. Extracted total RNA amounted to at least 5.5 micrograms for each sample. It was with a sample-barcoded 5' primer and a J-beta primer mix that a second PCR of roughly 6 to 12 cycles was run. From each sample, at least 2.5 million paired-end reads containing CDR3 were obtained. TCRdb re-analysed the 5' RACE reads in MiXCR, keeping a single row per CDR3 protein. The sample has roughly 2 million distinct CDR3 sequences; 49% are singletons. As concerns this clonotype: No antigen is known for it.

The rearrangement uses TRBV20-1 and TRBJ2-5, with D unclear. The sequence came from a woman aged 40-49 years in good health. Sequenced: blood. The DNA of the CDR3 is TGCAGTGCTAGCCCCGGGCAGATATCCCAGTACTTC. Protein product: CSASPGQISQYF.